The entry below describes one T cell receptor (beta chain). Only in-frame clones appear in the TCRdb table, and some are missing; sequencing was by immunoSEQ multiplex PCR. Among about 340,000 clones listed, around 88% were seen once. The sample comes from a study of blood T cell repertoires in COVID-19. About the study: The study drew acute and convalescent COVID-19 samples from the United States, Italy and Spain.

Germline V lookup: CDR1 MNHEY, CDR2 SMNVEV (reference sequence). V was clipped by 3 bases and J by 3 bases, with 18 bases between them. The CDR3 is made up of 16 amino acids. The sample was peripheral blood. This TCR was sampled from a woman aged 60-75 years with COVID-19, enrolled during active disease. The V and J genes are TRBV27 and TRBJ2-7, with a weak D call TRBD1 (6 bases). Written as DNA, the CDR3 is TGTGCCAGCAGTTTTGCAGGGGCCGGGGATGACTACGAGCAGTACTTC. As protein: CASSFAGAGDDYEQYF.